This T cell receptor (beta chain) was sequenced for a study of PD-1 blockade in classical Hodgkin lymphoma. General study findings and limits: Newly diagnosed and completely responding patients shared comparable baseline diversity. By C4D1, CD4+ diversity increased significantly, especially in complete responders.

Using immunoSEQ multiplex PCR, the repertoire was profiled, and TCRdb retains in-frame clones only, with some absent. The sample lists 50,000 or so clones, over 60% seen once, with roughly 15% in the top ten. Concerning this clone: Its antigen is unknown.

There was relapse after autologous stem cell transplantation in every patient, and there was variation in brentuximab vedotin exposure. The receptor was derived from a human donor with classical Hodgkin lymphoma. The source material was peripheral blood mononuclear cells (PBMCs), sampled before the second cycle of nivolumab.

Here the CDR3 DNA reads TGTGCCAGTAGTATGAGAGGGCAATACTCCTACGAGCAGTACTTC. Protein: CASSMRGQYSYEQYF. The rearrangement links TRBV19 to TRBJ2-7; D may be TRBD2 (5 bases). The CDR3 contains 15 residues. Germline V gene data show CDR1 as LNHDA and CDR2 as SQIVND (reference sequence). V lost 3 bases and J 0 bases, leaving 12 bases between the germline ends.